This TCR beta chain was recorded in a study of blood T cell repertoires in COVID-19. Study as a whole: Collection of acute and convalescent COVID-19 samples took place in the United States, Italy and Spain. Sources were T cells, B-cell-depleted T cells, or PBMCs; the material itself was cDNA or gDNA.

Source study methods: For nucleated cells, counts were estimated from reference gene primer amplification. Here immunoSEQ multiplex PCR was the method, and the copy in TCRdb shows in-frame clones only, minus some. That table furnishes V, J and clone size, whereas the DNA furnished D and trimming. The sample records some 130,000 clones, 80% to 85% being singletons. The CDR3 extends over 14 amino acids. V was clipped by 4 bases and J by 10 bases; unmatched bases: 9. The V gene's germline CDR1 is SGHDN and CDR2 FVKESK. The receptor was derived from a woman in her fifties or sixties with active or convalescent COVID-19. The sample consisted of peripheral blood. The gene calls are TRBV14 and TRBJ1-4; TRBD1 matches at 7 bases. CDR3 protein: CASSLGQRGGKLFF. In nucleotides, the CDR3 is TGTGCCAGCAGCCTGGGACAGAGAGGAGGAAAACTGTTTTTT.